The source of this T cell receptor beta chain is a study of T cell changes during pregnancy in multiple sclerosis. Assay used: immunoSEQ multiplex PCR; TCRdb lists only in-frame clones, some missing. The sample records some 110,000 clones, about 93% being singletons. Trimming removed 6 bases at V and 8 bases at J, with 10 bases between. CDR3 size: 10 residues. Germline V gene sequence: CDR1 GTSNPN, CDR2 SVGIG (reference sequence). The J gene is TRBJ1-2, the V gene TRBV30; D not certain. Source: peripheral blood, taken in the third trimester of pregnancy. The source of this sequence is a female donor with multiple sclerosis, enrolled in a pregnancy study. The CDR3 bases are TGTGCCTGTCGCAGAAGAGGCTACACCTTC. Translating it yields CACRRRGYTF.